These T cell receptor beta chains were read from a single sample in a study of cytomegalovirus exposure and HLA in healthy donors. TCRdb's copy holds only in-frame clones and misses some; the assay was immunoSEQ multiplex PCR. In the table there are just under 250,000 clones, about four fifths of which are singletons. Sequenced material: PBMCs. Source of these receptors: a woman in her thirties or forties in good health and CMV-seropositive. Both conserved end residues are part of each CDR3. The order of the fields is D gene, J gene, V gene, clone size, CDR3 DNA, CDR3 protein. D genes are given only for firm matches. A clone size is listed for some rows: how often the clone was seen (once, few, many), or a class if it is expanded.

>.|TRBJ1-2|TRBV5-1|.
TGCGCCAGCAGCTTGGCCGCCCGGGGTGGCTACACCTTC
CASSLAARGGYTF
>.|TRBJ1-3|TRBV7-9|.
TGTTCCTTCACGAGCTCTGGAAACACCATATATTTT
CSFTSSGNTIYF
>.|TRBJ1-4|TRBV28|.
TGTGCCAGCAGTTTGTTATCTTTTAGGGGGGGCGGGAATGAAAAACTGTTTTTT
CASSLLSFRGGGNEKLFF
>.|TRBJ1-2|TRBV4-1|.
TGCGCCAGCAGCCAAGCCAAGGGAGCGGACTATGGCTACACCTTC
CASSQAKGADYGYTF
>.|TRBJ2-7|TRBV12-5|.
TGTGCTAGTGGTTTGGGCACTTACGAGCAGTACTTC
CASGLGTYEQYF
>.|TRBJ2-1|TRBV2|once
TGTGCCAGCAGACAGACACAACTGACCTTCAATGAGCAGTTCTTC
CASRQTQLTFNEQFF
>.|TRBJ2-3|TRBV27|.
TGTGCCAGCAGTTTATCGCCTAGCCTTATCACAGATACGCAGTATTTT
CASSLSPSLITDTQYF
>.|TRBJ1-4|TRBV7-9|few
TGTGCCAGCAGCTTAACGCAGGCAACTAATGAAAAACTGTTTTTT
CASSLTQATNEKLFF
>.|TRBJ1-2|TRBV7-9|.
TGTGCCAGCACTCCCGAGGTGCAACGGGGCTACACCTTC
CASTPEVQRGYTF
>.|TRBJ1-5|TRBV28|few
TGTGCCAGCAGTTACTCTGGTCGGGCCGCGGGGGGCCCCCAGCATTTT
CASSYSGRAAGGPQHF
>.|TRBJ2-7|TRBV5-1|.
TGCGCCAGCAGCTTGGGCGGTGGTAGCGTCTACGAGCAGTACTTC
CASSLGGGSVYEQYF
>TRBD2|TRBJ2-1|TRBV7-2|.
TGTGCCAGCAGTGAGGGACTAGCGGGAGGGAAGAGGAAGCAGTTCTTC
CASSEGLAGGKRKQFF
>.|TRBJ1-1|TRBV7-6|few
TGTGCCAGCAGCTTATGGCAGGGTTTGAACACTGAAGCTTTCTTT
CASSLWQGLNTEAFF
>.|TRBJ2-4|TRBV20-1|.
TGCAGTGCTACGAGTCCCCCCATTCAGTACTTC
CSATSPPIQYF
>TRBD2|TRBJ2-1|TRBV7-6|few
TGTGCCAGCAGCTCAAGACTAGCACATGAGCAGTTCTTC
CASSSRLAHEQFF
>TRBD1|TRBJ1-5|TRBV10-1|few
TGCGCCAGCAGTGAAAGACACAGGGGGCATCATCAGCCCCAGCATTTT
CASSERHRGHHQPQHF
>TRBD1|TRBJ2-5|TRBV5-4|.
TGTGCCAGCAGCACCGGGACAGTGCAAGAGACCCAGTACTTC
CASSTGTVQETQYF
>.|TRBJ2-4|TRBV4-3|.
TGCGCCAGCAGCCAAGATAAGGGGGAGGGAACGGTGAACATTCAGTACTTC
CASSQDKGEGTVNIQYF
>TRBD1|TRBJ1-4|TRBV19|.
TGTGCCAGTGTCCGACAGGGTGCTAATGAAAAACTGTTTTTT
CASVRQGANEKLFF
>.|TRBJ2-1|TRBV15|few
TGTGCCACCAGCCAGGCGGGGCGAAACAATGAGCAGTTCTTC
CATSQAGRNNEQFF
>.|TRBJ2-1|TRBV5-1|.
TGCGCCAGCAGCTTGTCCACTAAGCAGTTCTTC
CASSLSTKQFF
>.|TRBJ2-4|TRBV5-4|.
TGTGCCAGCAGCTTGGATGCAGGGGCAGGCAAAAACATTCAGTACTTC
CASSLDAGAGKNIQYF
>.|TRBJ2-2|TRBV7-8|once
TGTGCCAGCAGCTTTTTAGGGGAGCTGTTTTTT
CASSFLGELFF
>TRBD2|TRBJ2-3|TRBV7-3|.
TGTGCCAGCAGCTTAATGGGCGGGGGGGCCACAGATACGCAGTATTTT
CASSLMGGGATDTQYF
>TRBD1|TRBJ2-7|TRBV5-1|few
TGCGCCAGCAGCTCCCAAAGACAGGGTCACTCCTACGAGCAGTACTTC
CASSSQRQGHSYEQYF
>.|TRBJ2-7|TRBV7-9|.
TGTGCCAGCAGCAACAGCTACGAGCAGTACTTC
CASSNSYEQYF
>TRBD2|TRBJ2-1|TRBV13|.
TGTGCCAGCAGCTTAGCGGGAGGTAGGAATGAGCAGTTCTTC
CASSLAGGRNEQFF
>TRBD1|TRBJ2-7|TRBV19|.
TGTGCCAGTAGTTCCCGGGACAGGGTAAACGAGCAGTACTTC
CASSSRDRVNEQYF
>.|TRBJ2-2|TRBV7-2|.
TGTGCCAGCAGCCCCACGCGGGACACCGGGGAGCTGTTTTTT
CASSPTRDTGELFF
>TRBD2|TRBJ2-1|TRBV6-6|.
TGTGCCAGCAGTTTCGGGACTAACAATGAGCAGTTCTTC
CASSFGTNNEQFF
>.|TRBJ1-1|TRBV7-2|few
TGTGCCAGCAGCTTCACAGGGACGAACACTGAAGCTTTCTTT
CASSFTGTNTEAFF
>.|TRBJ1-2|TRBV29-1|.
TGCAGCGTTGAAGATTGGCAGGGCTATGGCTACACCTTC
CSVEDWQGYGYTF
>TRBD1|TRBJ1-4|TRBV6-6|.
TGTGCCAGCAGGCCCCCGGGACAGGGGACGGAAAAACTGTTTTTT
CASRPPGQGTEKLFF
>TRBD1|TRBJ1-2|TRBV7-9|.
TGTGCCAGCAGCTTTCCACGACAGGGGGTGGGCTATGGCTACACCTTC
CASSFPRQGVGYGYTF
>TRBD1|TRBJ1-2|TRBV7-9|.
TGTGCCAGCAGCAGAACGGACAGGGGGAACGATGGCTACACCTTC
CASSRTDRGNDGYTF
>.|TRBJ1-5|TRBV10-3|.
TGTGCCATCAGTGAGTCTTTGGGGCTGGGATTGGATCAGCCCCAGCATTTT
CAISESLGLGLDQPQHF
>TRBD2|TRBJ2-5|TRBV29-1|.
TGCAGCGTCGCGAAACGGGGACTAGCGGAAGAGACCCAGTACTTC
CSVAKRGLAEETQYF
>.|TRBJ2-5|TRBV13|.
TGTGCCAGCAGCCCCCCGGAGGGCCAAGAGACCCAGTACTTC
CASSPPEGQETQYF
>.|TRBJ1-6|TRBV7-9|.
TGTGCCAGCAGCTTAGAGAGTTCACCCCTCCACTTT
CASSLESSPLHF
>TRBD1|TRBJ1-3|TRBV15|.
TGTGCCACCAGCAGGGACAGGAGCTCTGGAAACACCATATATTTT
CATSRDRSSGNTIYF
>TRBD2|TRBJ2-1|TRBV7-3|.
TGTGCCAGCAGCTTAACAGCGGGAGGGTACAATGAGCAGTTCTTC
CASSLTAGGYNEQFF
>.|TRBJ2-5|TRBV7-9|.
TGTGCCAGCAGCTTAGTTCGTGGAGTGCTTGAGACCCAGTACTTC
CASSLVRGVLETQYF
>.|TRBJ2-3|TRBV19|.
TGTGCCAGTAGTATAGGGTGGACACAGGTTAGCACAGATACGCAGTATTTT
CASSIGWTQVSTDTQYF
>TRBD2|TRBJ2-7|TRBV7-2|.
TGTGCCAGCAGCCCCTCTAGCGGGAGTTCCTACGAGCAGTACTTC
CASSPSSGSSYEQYF
>TRBD1|TRBJ2-3|TRBV18|.
TGTGCCAGCTCACCACGAGGGGGCCAGAGTGGAGATACGCAGTATTTT
CASSPRGGQSGDTQYF
>.|TRBJ1-1|TRBV19|.
TGTGCCAGTACCTCGTCTTTGAACACTGAAGCTTTCTTT
CASTSSLNTEAFF
>.|TRBJ2-7|TRBV4-2|.
TGTGCCAGCAGCCAATTACACAGGGACGGCGAGCAGTACTTC
CASSQLHRDGEQYF
>.|TRBJ2-7|TRBV27|once
TGTGCCAGGACAAGGCGGCAGTACTTC
CARTRRQYF